These T cell receptor beta chains were read from a single sample in a study of T cells after yellow fever vaccination. One entry per CDR3 protein, called by TCRdb with MiXCR from the 5' RACE reads. The table lists over 70,000 distinct CDR3 sequences, around 7.7% of them singletons. This specimen was CD8+ T cells sorted from PBMCs, taken on the day of the yellow fever booster vaccination. These receptors were taken from a man aged 25-45 years who received the YFV17D yellow fever vaccine. Each CDR3 is given with its conserved first and last residue. A D gene is named only where the DNA matches it firmly. Clone size is shown for a subset of rows, as once, few, many or a class of expanded clone.

D gene	V gene	J gene	clone size	CDR3 DNA	CDR3 protein
-	TRBV10-3	TRBJ1-2	many	TGTGCCATCAGTGCCCAGGGAGAAGTTTTCTATGGCTACACCTTC	CAISAQGEVFYGYTF
TRBD2	TRBV28	TRBJ2-7	few	TGTGCCAGCAGTTTGGGTGGGACTAGTCGCTACGAGCAGTACTTC	CASSLGGTSRYEQYF
TRBD1	TRBV7-8	TRBJ1-5	-	TGTGCCAGCAGCCCACCTAGGACAGGGCCCCATCAGCCCCAGCATTTT	CASSPPRTGPHQPQHF
-	TRBV6-2/TRBV6-3	TRBJ2-5	few	TGTGCCAGCAGTTACCTGGGACCTGAAGAGACCCAGTACTTC	CASSYLGPEETQYF
TRBD1	TRBV7-7	TRBJ1-2	-	TGTGCCAGCAGCCTGAAGACAGGGGATGGCTACACCTTC	CASSLKTGDGYTF
-	TRBV15	TRBJ2-3	-	TGTGCCACCAGCAGACCCAACCGGGACACATTGGGGGGCACAGATACGCAGTATTTT	CATSRPNRDTLGGTDTQYF
TRBD1	TRBV4-3	TRBJ2-7	many	TGCGCCAGCAGCCAAGATCTGACAGGGTATTCCTACGAGCAGTACTTC	CASSQDLTGYSYEQYF
-	TRBV19	TRBJ1-5	-	TGTGCCAGTAGTATGGGGGGGGGGCATCAGCCCCAGCATTTT	CASSMGGGHQPQHF
TRBD2	TRBV6-5	TRBJ2-1	-	TGTGCCAGCAGTTACTCAAACTCCCTAGCGGACAATGAGCAGTTCTTC	CASSYSNSLADNEQFF
-	TRBV7-8	TRBJ2-7	few	TGTGCCAGCAGCTTAGTAACGAGCTCCTACGAGCAGTACTTC	CASSLVTSSYEQYF
TRBD1	TRBV20-1	TRBJ1-1	once	TGCTGTGCTCCCCCACAGGACAGGGGGTTATTCAACACTGAAGCTTTCTTT	CCAPPQDRGLFNTEAFF
-	TRBV27	TRBJ2-7	few	TGTGCCAGCAGAAGTGGGGCGTTCGAGCAGTACTTC	CASRSGAFEQYF
-	TRBV28	TRBJ2-5	-	TGTGCCAGCAGTTTTCGACTAACGACCCAGTACTTC	CASSFRLTTQYF
TRBD2	TRBV27	TRBJ2-3	many	TGTGCCAGCTCCCTGATCGGGACTAGCGGAAGCACAGATACGCAGTATTTT	CASSLIGTSGSTDTQYF
-	TRBV7-9	TRBJ1-1	few	TGTGCCAGCAGCTATTCGGCCGTGAACACTGAAGCTTTCTTT	CASSYSAVNTEAFF
TRBD1	TRBV25-1	TRBJ2-1	few	TGTGCCAGCAGTGGTGGGACAGAAGAGTTCTTC	CASSGGTEEFF
TRBD1	TRBV7-9	TRBJ2-3	many	TGTGCCAGCAGCTCCGGGACAGGTAACACAGATACGCAGTATTTT	CASSSGTGNTDTQYF
TRBD2	TRBV20-1	TRBJ2-1	-	TGCAGTGCTAAGCGTCCACCCCTCGCGTCTAGCGGGAGGGAGCAGTTCTTC	CSAKRPPLASSGREQFF
-	TRBV27	TRBJ2-5	few	TGTGCCAGCAGTTGGCAGGGTTGGGACCAAGAGACCCAGTACTTC	CASSWQGWDQETQYF
-	TRBV24-1	TRBJ1-1	few	TGTGCCACCAGTGATCGATCCTCAGGGAACACTGAAGCTTTCTTT	CATSDRSSGNTEAFF
TRBD1	TRBV18	TRBJ1-1	few	TGTGCCAGCTCATTAACCGGGACAGGGAACACTGAAGCTTTCTTT	CASSLTGTGNTEAFF
TRBD2	TRBV2	TRBJ2-1	-	TGTGCCAGCAGTGAAGATAGCGGGAATGAGCAGTTCTTC	CASSEDSGNEQFF
-	TRBV19	TRBJ2-7	few	TGTGCCAGTAGTGAGAGCCGCCCTAGCGAGACGACCTACGAGCAGTACTTC	CASSESRPSETTYEQYF
-	TRBV21-1	TRBJ2-1	-	TGTGCCAGCAGTTTACCCCGATTGTACAATGAGCAGTTCTTC	CASSLPRLYNEQFF
-	TRBV7-3	TRBJ2-7	-	TGTGCCAGCAGCTTATCTGGGGACTACGAGCAGTACTTC	CASSLSGDYEQYF
TRBD1	TRBV29-1	TRBJ2-1	few	TGCAGCGTTGAAGAGTCGGGACAGGGCTACAATGAGCAGTTCTTC	CSVEESGQGYNEQFF
TRBD1	TRBV7-9	TRBJ2-7	many	TGTGCCAGCAGCTTAGACAGGGGGGCCTACGAGCAGTACTTC	CASSLDRGAYEQYF
TRBD1	TRBV4-3	TRBJ1-1	-	TGCGCCAGTCGGCTTCTCCGGGACAGGGGGCGCGGGAACACTGAAGCTTTCTTT	CASRLLRDRGRGNTEAFF
-	TRBV18	TRBJ2-1	many	TGTGCCAGCTCACCACCCGGGAGCTCCTACAATGAGCAGTTCTTC	CASSPPGSSYNEQFF
-	TRBV30	TRBJ2-7	-	TGTGCCTACTCCCAACTAGGCGAGCAGTACTTC	CAYSQLGEQYF
TRBD1	TRBV7-9	TRBJ2-3	few	TGTGCCACAGACAGGGGAGGAGCAGATACGCAGTATTTT	CATDRGGADTQYF
TRBD2	TRBV7-6	TRBJ2-3	few	TGTGCCAGCAGCGTAGCGGGAGGGCCCACAGATACGCAGTATTTT	CASSVAGGPTDTQYF
-	TRBV7-2	TRBJ2-3	-	TGTGCCAGCCTAGGGACAGATACGCAGTATTTT	CASLGTDTQYF
-	TRBV14	TRBJ2-3	-	TGTGCCAGCAGCCAAGAGGACGGGAGTAGCACAGATACGCAGTATTTT	CASSQEDGSSTDTQYF
TRBD2	TRBV9	TRBJ2-2	few	TGTGCCAGCAGCGCCCCGGGCGGGGGAAACACCGGGGAGCTGTTTTTT	CASSAPGGGNTGELFF
-	TRBV6-4	TRBJ2-1	-	TGTGCCAGCAGTGCTAGCGTTTACAATGAGCAGTTCTTC	CASSASVYNEQFF
-	TRBV18	TRBJ2-1	few	TGTGCCAGCTCACCACCGGACAGACTAGAGCAGTTCTTC	CASSPPDRLEQFF
-	TRBV28	TRBJ2-7	many	TGTGCCAGCACCCACCGGGGGCGCTACGAGCAGTACTTC	CASTHRGRYEQYF
-	TRBV7-9	TRBJ1-1	few	TGTGCCAGCGAGGACGGATACACTGAAGCTTTCTTT	CASEDGYTEAFF
-	TRBV10-2	TRBJ2-1	-	TGCGCCAGCAGTGAGTCGTACTCCTACAATGAGCAGTTCTTC	CASSESYSYNEQFF
-	TRBV29-1	TRBJ2-1	-	TGCAGCGTTGACAGACTGTCGACTTCCTACAATGAGCAGTTCTTC	CSVDRLSTSYNEQFF
TRBD2	TRBV7-2	TRBJ2-5	-	TGTGCCAGTGAAGTGGGAGGGGCGGAGACCCAGTACTTC	CASEVGGAETQYF
-	TRBV6-5	TRBJ1-2	few	TGTGCCAGCAGTTACTCCCCAGAAAATTATGGCTACACCTTC	CASSYSPENYGYTF
-	TRBV27	TRBJ2-7	few	TGTGCCAGCAGAAAACCGGGTCACGAGCAGTACTTC	CASRKPGHEQYF
TRBD1	TRBV27	TRBJ1-1	-	TGTGCCAGCAGTTCGGGACAGGGGTTCATTGAAGCTTTCTTT	CASSSGQGFIEAFF
-	TRBV12-3/TRBV12-4	TRBJ2-5	few	TGTGCCAGCAGTACAGTGCCTAGTTGGGAAGAGACCCAGTACTTC	CASSTVPSWEETQYF
-	TRBV5-4	TRBJ2-5	few	TGTGCCAGCAGAGATCAAGAGACCCAGTACTTC	CASRDQETQYF
-	TRBV7-6	TRBJ2-1	many	TGTGCCAGCAGCTTAGCGAACAGACACAATGAGCAGTTCTTC	CASSLANRHNEQFF